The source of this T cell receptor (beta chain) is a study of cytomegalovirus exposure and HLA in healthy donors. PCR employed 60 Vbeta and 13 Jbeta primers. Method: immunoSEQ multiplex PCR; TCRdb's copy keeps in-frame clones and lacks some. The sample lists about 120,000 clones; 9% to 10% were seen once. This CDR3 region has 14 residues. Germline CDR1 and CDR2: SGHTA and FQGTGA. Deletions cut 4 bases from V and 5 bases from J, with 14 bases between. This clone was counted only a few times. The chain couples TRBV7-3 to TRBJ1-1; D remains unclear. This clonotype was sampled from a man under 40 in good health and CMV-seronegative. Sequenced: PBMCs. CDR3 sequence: CASSSRPGGTEAFF. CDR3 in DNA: TGTGCCAGCAGCTCCCGACCGGGTGGGACTGAAGCTTTCTTT.